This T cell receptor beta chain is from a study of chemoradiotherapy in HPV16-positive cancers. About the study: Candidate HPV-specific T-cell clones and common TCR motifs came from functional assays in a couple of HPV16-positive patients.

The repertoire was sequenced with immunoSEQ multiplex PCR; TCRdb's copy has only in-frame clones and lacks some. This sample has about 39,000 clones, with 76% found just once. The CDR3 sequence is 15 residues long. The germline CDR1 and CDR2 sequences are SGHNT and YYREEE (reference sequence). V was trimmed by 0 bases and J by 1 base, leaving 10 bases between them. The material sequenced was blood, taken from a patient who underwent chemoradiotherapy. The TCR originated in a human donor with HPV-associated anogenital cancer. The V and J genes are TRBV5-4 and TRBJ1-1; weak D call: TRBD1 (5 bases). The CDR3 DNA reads TGTGCCAGCAGCTTGGATTCGGGACGGAACACTGAAGCTTTCTTT. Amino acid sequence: CASSLDSGRNTEAFF. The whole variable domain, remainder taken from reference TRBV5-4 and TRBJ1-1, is ETGVTQSPTHLIKTRGQQVTLRCSSQSGHNTVSWYQQALGQGPQFIFQYYREEENGRGNFPPRFSGLQFPNYSSELNVNALELDDSALYLCASSLDSGRNTEAFFGQGTRLTVV.